This passage covers 17 T cell receptor beta chains from one sample sequenced in a study of blood T cell repertoires in COVID-19. Data came from immunoSEQ multiplex PCR; TCRdb stores just in-frame clones and leaves some out. The sample contains about 74,000 clones, 84% of which appear only once. Sequenced material: peripheral blood. The receptors here all came from a man in his sixties or seventies with acute or convalescent COVID-19.

This rearrangement joins TRBV10-2 to TRBJ1-1, with 7 bases that match TRBD1. CDR3 length equals 15 residues. Germline trimming cut 6 bases from V and 3 bases from J; bases unmatched to any gene: 10. Germline values: CDR1 WSHSY, CDR2 SAAADI. DNA for the CDR3: TGCGCCAGCAGGACAGGGTCGGATGGTGACACTGAAGCTTTCTTT. It encodes CASRTGSDGDTEAFF.

This chain uses TRBV7-6 with TRBJ2-5; 8 bases align to TRBD2. Trimming cost V 5 bases and J 4 bases; bases outside gene matches: 9. The V gene's germline CDR1 is SGHVS and CDR2 FNYEAQ. This CDR3 has 15 amino acids. For the CDR3, the DNA is TGTGCCAGCAGCGCTTCGACGGGGGGGAGAGAGACCCAGTACTTC. Translation gives CASSASTGGRETQYF.

J is TRBJ1-4 and V is TRBV25-1; a weak D match, TRBD1 (5 bases). The CDR3 is made up of 13 amino acids. Germline V CDR1 and CDR2: MGHDK, SYGVNS. V shed 6 bases and J shed 8 bases, with 13 bases lying between them. CDR3 sequence: CASRGLRREKLFF. CDR3 DNA sequence: TGTGCCAGCAGGGGACTGCGGCGGGAAAAACTGTTTTTT. Supplemented by reference TRBV25-1 and TRBJ1-4, the full variable domain reads EADIYQTPRYLVIGTGKKITLECSQTMGHDKMYWYQQDPGMELHLIHYSYGVNSTEKGDLSSESTVSRIRTEHFPLTLESARPSHTSQYLCASRGLRREKLFFGSGTQLSVL.

The chain links TRBV5-6 to TRBJ1-2; TRBD1 agrees at 9 bases. Germline trimming cut 2 bases from V and 8 bases from J; bases unmatched to any gene: 7. The length of the CDR3 is 14 residues. The germline gives CDR1 SGHDT, CDR2 YYEEEE. The CDR3 nucleotides read TGTGCCAGCAGCTTACGGACAGGGGTATTCGGCTACACCTTC. Residues: CASSLRTGVFGYTF.

This clone came up a few times. V is TRBV27 and J is TRBJ1-5; 8 nucleotides line up with TRBD1. This CDR3 is 17 amino acids long. Germline V gives CDR1 MNHEY, CDR2 SMNVEV (reference sequence). J gave up 2 bases and V 4 bases, and 10 bases lay outside the gene matches. CDR3 bases: TGTGCCAGCAGTTCCACAACCGACAGGGGCGGCAATCAGCCCCAGCATTTT. It is translated as CASSSTTDRGGNQPQHF.

The rearrangement uses TRBV7-2 and TRBJ2-5, with TRBD2 matching 8 bases. V lost 5 bases and J lost 4; bases outside the gene matches: 15. The germline gives CDR1 SGHTA, CDR2 FQGNSA. The CDR3 is made up of 17 amino acids. The CDR3 loop reads CASSRITGLAGRETQYF. The CDR3 bases are TGTGCCAGCAGCCGCATAACCGGCTTAGCGGGGCGAGAGACCCAGTACTTC. The variable domain in full, with the rest retrieved from reference TRBV7-2 and TRBJ2-5, is GAGVSQSPSNKVTEKGKDVELRCDPISGHTALYWYRQSLGQGLEFLIYFQGNSAPDKSGLPSDRFSAERTGGSVSTLTIQRTQQEDSAVYLCASSRITGLAGRETQYFGPGTRLLVL.

This clone was recorded once. The rearrangement links TRBV3-1 (or the pseudogene TRBV3-2) to TRBJ1-3, with D perhaps matching TRBD1 (6 bases). Germline-derived CDR1 and CDR2 are LGHDT and YNNKEL (reference sequence). There are 16 residues in the CDR3. Trimming removed 3 bases at V and 2 bases at J, with 14 bases between. The CDR3 region is CASSQWWDNTGNTIYF. The CDR3 DNA reads as TGTGCCAGCAGCCAGTGGTGGGACAACACTGGAAACACCATATATTTT.

In DNA, the CDR3 is TGCAGCGTCGGACAGGGGTCCTACGAGCAGTACTTC. Its translation is CSVGQGSYEQYF. This chain connects TRBV29-1 to TRBJ2-7, with 9 bases matching TRBD1. V lost 6 bases to trimming and J lost 1 base; unmatched junction nucleotides: 1. The CDR3 has 12 residues. Germline V gene lookup returns CDR1 SQVTM and CDR2 ANQGSEA.

The chain uses TRBV28 and TRBJ2-7; 12 bases are a match to TRBD2. CDR1 is MDHEN, CDR2 SYDVKM, per germline. There are 17 residues in the CDR3. J was trimmed by 3 bases and V by 8 bases; bases with no gene match: 14. The CDR3 loop reads CASVGQGRLAGDYEQYF. The DNA of the CDR3 is TGTGCCAGCGTGGGACAGGGGAGACTAGCGGGGGACTACGAGCAGTACTTC. The full variable domain, with the rest looked up from reference TRBV28 and TRBJ2-7, is DVKVTQSSRYLVKRTGEKVFLECVQDMDHENMFWYRQDPGLGLRLIYFSYDVKMKEKGDIPEGYSVSREKKERFSLILESASTNQTSMYLCASVGQGRLAGDYEQYFGPGTRLTVT.

The chain couples TRBV19 to TRBJ2-5, with 12 bases that match TRBD1. V shed 4 bases and J 2 bases; nucleotides not matched to a gene: 8. In germline, CDR1 is LNHDA, CDR2 SQIVND (reference sequence). The CDR3 sequence is 17 residues long. CDR3 loop: CASSTGQGARWQETQYF. CDR3 DNA sequence: TGTGCCAGTAGTACGGGACAGGGGGCGCGATGGCAAGAGACCCAGTACTTC.

The chain joins TRBV9 to TRBJ2-2; 14 bases align to TRBD2. The germline CDR1 and CDR2 sequences are SGDLS and YYNGEE. J gave up 3 bases and V 3 bases, and 4 bases lay outside the gene matches. The CDR3 runs to 17 residues. In DNA, the CDR3 is TGTGCCAGCAGCGCGACTAGCGGGGGGGTTCACACCGGGGAGCTGTTTTTT. This encodes CASSATSGGVHTGELFF.

The chain uses TRBV6-5 and TRBJ1-6; D unresolved. V was clipped by 5 bases and J by 10 bases, with 9 bases between them. Germline CDR1 and CDR2: MNHEY and SVGAGI. The CDR3 has 12 amino acids. This CDR3 is CASSKVGSPLHF. In DNA form, the CDR3 reads TGTGCCAGCAGTAAGGTCGGGTCACCCCTCCACTTT.

The rearrangement joins TRBV12-5 to TRBJ2-1, with TRBD2 identical over 10 bases. Trimming took 0 bases from V and 4 from J; bases not matched to a gene: 3. The length of the CDR3 is 16 residues. Germline V CDR1 and CDR2: LGHNT, FRNRAP. CDR3 bases: TGTGCTAGTGGTTTGGTTAAGCGGGAGGGGTACAATGAGCAGTTCTTC. It translates to CASGLVKREGYNEQFF.

V usage is TRBV7-2 and J usage is TRBJ1-3; D gene ambiguous. Germline assignment: CDR1 SGHTA and CDR2 FQGNSA. There are 15 residues in the CDR3. Trimming shortened V by 3 bases and J by 0 bases, and 9 bases separated the two germline ends. The CDR3 spells CASSLTLASGNTIYF. DNA of the CDR3: TGTGCCAGCAGCTTGACTTTAGCCTCTGGAAACACCATATATTTT.

This clone was counted only a few times. The CDR3 nucleotides read TGTGCCAGTAGTCGGGGGGCTACTGAAGCTTTCTTT. Protein sequence: CASSRGATEAFF. This sequence joins TRBV19 and TRBJ1-1; D is perhaps TRBD1 (6 bases). The germline V gene has CDR1 LNHDA and CDR2 SQIVND (reference sequence). V was shortened by 5 bases and J by 5 bases, with 9 bases between the two germline ends. The CDR3 covers 12 residues.

J is TRBJ2-7 and V is TRBV7-3; D remains unclear. Germline CDR1 SGHTA, CDR2 FQGTGA. There are 16 residues in the CDR3. The V and J ends lost 0 bases and 2 bases respectively, with 14 bases between them. As DNA, the CDR3 is TGTGCCAGCAGCTTAACGTTAAAGGCGGCAGCCTACGAGCAGTACTTC. Protein product: CASSLTLKAAAYEQYF.

This chain links TRBV5-6 with TRBJ2-7, with 10 bases lining up with TRBD1. The junction had 2 bases not matched to a gene; V was cut back by 2 bases and J by 0 bases. CDR3 length: 15 amino acids. The V gene's germline CDR1 is SGHDT and CDR2 YYEEEE. This chain's CDR3 is CASSLGDRGSYEQYF. The DNA of the CDR3 is TGTGCCAGCAGCTTAGGGGACAGGGGCTCCTACGAGCAGTACTTC.